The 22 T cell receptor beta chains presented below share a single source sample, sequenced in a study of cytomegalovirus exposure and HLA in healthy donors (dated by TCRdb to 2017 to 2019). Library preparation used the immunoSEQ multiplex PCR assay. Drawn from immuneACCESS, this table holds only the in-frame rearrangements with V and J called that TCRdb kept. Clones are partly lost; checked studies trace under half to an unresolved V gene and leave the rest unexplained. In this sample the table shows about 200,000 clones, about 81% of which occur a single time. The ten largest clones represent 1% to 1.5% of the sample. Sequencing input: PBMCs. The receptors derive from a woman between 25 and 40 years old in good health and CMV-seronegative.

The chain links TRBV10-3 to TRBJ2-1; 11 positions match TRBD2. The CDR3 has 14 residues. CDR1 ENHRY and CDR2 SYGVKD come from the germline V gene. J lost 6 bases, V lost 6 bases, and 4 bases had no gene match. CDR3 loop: CAISLAGGANEQFF. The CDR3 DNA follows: TGTGCCATCAGCTTAGCGGGGGGGGCCAATGAGCAGTTCTTC.

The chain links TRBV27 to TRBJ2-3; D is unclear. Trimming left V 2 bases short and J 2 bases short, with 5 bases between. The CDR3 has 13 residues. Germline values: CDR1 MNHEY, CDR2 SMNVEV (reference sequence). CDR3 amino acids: CASSLKATDTQYF. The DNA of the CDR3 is TGTGCCAGCAGTTTAAAAGCCACAGATACGCAGTATTTT.

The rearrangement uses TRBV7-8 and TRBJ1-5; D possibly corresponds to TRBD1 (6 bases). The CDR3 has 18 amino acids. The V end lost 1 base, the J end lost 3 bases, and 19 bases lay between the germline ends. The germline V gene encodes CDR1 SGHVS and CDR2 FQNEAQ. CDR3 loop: CASSLEARNRVTNQPQHF. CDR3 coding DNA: TGTGCCAGCAGCTTAGAGGCGCGGAACAGGGTCACCAATCAGCCCCAGCATTTT.

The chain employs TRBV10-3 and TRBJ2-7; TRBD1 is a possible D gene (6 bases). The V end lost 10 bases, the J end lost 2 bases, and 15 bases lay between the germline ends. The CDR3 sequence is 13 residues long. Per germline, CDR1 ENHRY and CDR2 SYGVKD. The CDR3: CATGLRDTYEQYF. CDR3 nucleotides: TGTGCCACGGGCCTCCGGGACACCTACGAGCAGTACTTC.

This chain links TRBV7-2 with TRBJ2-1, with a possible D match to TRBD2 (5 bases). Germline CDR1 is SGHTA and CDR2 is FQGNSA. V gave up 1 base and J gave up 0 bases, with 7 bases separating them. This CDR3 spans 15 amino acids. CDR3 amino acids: CASSLGTSSYNEQFF. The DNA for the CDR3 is TGTGCCAGCAGCTTAGGAACTAGCTCCTACAATGAGCAGTTCTTC.

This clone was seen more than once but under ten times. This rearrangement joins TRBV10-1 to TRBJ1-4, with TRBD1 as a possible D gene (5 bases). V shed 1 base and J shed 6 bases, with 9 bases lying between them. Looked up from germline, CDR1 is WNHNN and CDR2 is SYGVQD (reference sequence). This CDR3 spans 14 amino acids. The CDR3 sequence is CASSELQGHEKLFF. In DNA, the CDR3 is TGCGCCAGCAGTGAGTTGCAGGGTCATGAAAAACTGTTTTTT.

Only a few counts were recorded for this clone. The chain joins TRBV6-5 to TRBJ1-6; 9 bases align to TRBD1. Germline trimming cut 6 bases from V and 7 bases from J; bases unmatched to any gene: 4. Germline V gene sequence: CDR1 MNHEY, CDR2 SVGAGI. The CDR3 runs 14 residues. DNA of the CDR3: TGTGCCAGCAGGGGACAGGGCCAGAATTCACCCCTCCACTTT. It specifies CASRGQGQNSPLHF.

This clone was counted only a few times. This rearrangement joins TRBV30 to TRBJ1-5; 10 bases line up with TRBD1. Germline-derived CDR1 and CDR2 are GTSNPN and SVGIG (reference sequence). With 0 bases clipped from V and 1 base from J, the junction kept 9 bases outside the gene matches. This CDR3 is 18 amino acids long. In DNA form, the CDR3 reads TGTGCCTGGAGTGTACGGGACAGGGGCGTTCGGAGCAATCAGCCCCAGCATTTT. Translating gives CAWSVRDRGVRSNQPQHF.

CDR3 in amino acids: CASSFRTGVRGEKLFF. The CDR3 DNA sequence: TGTGCCAGCAGTTTCAGGACAGGGGTTCGTGGTGAAAAACTGTTTTTT. This rearrangement joins TRBV27 to TRBJ1-4, with TRBD1 matching over 9 bases. The CDR3 is 16 residues long. V was clipped by 3 bases and J by 7 bases; unmatched bases: 9. In germline, CDR1 is MNHEY, CDR2 SMNVEV (reference sequence).

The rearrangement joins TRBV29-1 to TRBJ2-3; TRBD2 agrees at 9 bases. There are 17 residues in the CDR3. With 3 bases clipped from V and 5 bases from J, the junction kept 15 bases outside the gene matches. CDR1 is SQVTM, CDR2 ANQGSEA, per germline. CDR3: CSVERRVAGEGKDTQYF. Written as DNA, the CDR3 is TGCAGCGTTGAGCGGAGAGTAGCGGGAGAAGGGAAAGATACGCAGTATTTT.

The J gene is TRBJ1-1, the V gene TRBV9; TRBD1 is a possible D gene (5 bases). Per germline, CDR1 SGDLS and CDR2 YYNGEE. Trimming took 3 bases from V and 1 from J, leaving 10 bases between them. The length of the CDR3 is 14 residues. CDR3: CASSAGHRNTEAFF. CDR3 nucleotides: TGTGCCAGCAGCGCTGGACACCGGAACACTGAAGCTTTCTTT.

The DNA of the CDR3 is TGTGCCATCAAAGACACAGGGGACCACGAGCAGTACTTC. It specifies CAIKDTGDHEQYF. V gene TRBV10-3 combines with J gene TRBJ2-7, with 7 nucleotides matching TRBD1. V dropped 7 bases and J dropped 5; count of bases not matched to a gene: 8. The germline V gene encodes CDR1 ENHRY and CDR2 SYGVKD. CDR3 length: 13 amino acids.

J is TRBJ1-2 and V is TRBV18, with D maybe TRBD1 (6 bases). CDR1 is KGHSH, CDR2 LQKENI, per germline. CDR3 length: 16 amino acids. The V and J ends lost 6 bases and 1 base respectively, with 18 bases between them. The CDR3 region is CASSPKTGTYNYGYTF. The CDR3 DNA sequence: TGTGCCAGCTCGCCTAAAACCGGGACATATAACTATGGCTACACCTTC.

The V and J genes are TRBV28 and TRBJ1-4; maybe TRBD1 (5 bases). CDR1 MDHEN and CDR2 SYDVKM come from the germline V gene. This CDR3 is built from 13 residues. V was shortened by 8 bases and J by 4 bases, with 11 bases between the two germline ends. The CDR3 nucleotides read TGTGCCAGCCCCAGGGATCTTAATGAAAAACTGTTTTTT. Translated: CASPRDLNEKLFF.

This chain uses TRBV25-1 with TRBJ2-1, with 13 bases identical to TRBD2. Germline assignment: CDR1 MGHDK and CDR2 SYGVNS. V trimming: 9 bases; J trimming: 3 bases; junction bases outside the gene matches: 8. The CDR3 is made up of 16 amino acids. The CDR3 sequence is CARKLAGGPYYNEQFF. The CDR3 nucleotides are TGTGCCAGGAAACTAGCGGGAGGGCCCTACTACAATGAGCAGTTCTTC.

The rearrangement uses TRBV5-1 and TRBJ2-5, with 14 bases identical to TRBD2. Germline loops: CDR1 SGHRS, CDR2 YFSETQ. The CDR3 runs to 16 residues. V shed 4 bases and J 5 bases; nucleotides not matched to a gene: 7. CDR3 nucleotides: TGCGCCAGCAGCGGCCGACTAGCGGGGGGGCCCGAGACCCAGTACTTC. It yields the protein CASSGRLAGGPETQYF.

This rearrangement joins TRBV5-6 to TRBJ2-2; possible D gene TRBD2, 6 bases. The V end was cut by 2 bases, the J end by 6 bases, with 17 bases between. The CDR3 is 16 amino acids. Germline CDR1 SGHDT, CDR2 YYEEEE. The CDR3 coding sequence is TGTGCCAGCAGCTTAATCCGGAGGGATGAGGCCGGGGAGCTGTTTTTT. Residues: CASSLIRRDEAGELFF.

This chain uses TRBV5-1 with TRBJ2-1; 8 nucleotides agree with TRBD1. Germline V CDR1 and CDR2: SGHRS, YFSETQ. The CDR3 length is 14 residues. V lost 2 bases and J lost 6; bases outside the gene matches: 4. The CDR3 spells CASSFNTGGNEQFF. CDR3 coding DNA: TGCGCCAGCAGCTTTAACACAGGGGGCAATGAGCAGTTCTTC.

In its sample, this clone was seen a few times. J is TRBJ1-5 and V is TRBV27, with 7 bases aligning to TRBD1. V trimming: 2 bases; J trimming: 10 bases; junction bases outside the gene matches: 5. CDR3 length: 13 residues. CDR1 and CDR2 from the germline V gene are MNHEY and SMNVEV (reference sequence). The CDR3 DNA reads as TGTGCCAGCAGTTTAAGGGGGCGCCTCCCCCAGCATTTT. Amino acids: CASSLRGRLPQHF.

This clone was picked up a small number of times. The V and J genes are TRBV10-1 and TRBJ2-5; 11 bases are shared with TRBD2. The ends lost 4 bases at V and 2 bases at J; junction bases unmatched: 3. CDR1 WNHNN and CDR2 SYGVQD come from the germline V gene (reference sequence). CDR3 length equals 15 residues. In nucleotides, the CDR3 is TGCGCCAGCAGTGTAACTAGCGGGGGACAAGAGACCCAGTACTTC. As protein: CASSVTSGGQETQYF.

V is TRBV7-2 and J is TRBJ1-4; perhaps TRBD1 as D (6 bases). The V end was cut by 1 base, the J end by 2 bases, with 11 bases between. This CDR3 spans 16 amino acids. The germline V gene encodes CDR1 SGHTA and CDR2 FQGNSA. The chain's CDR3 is CASSLDPGATNEKLFF. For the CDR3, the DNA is TGTGCCAGCAGCTTAGACCCAGGGGCCACTAATGAAAAACTGTTTTTT.

This CDR3 is CASSPSLKSGDTEAFF. For the CDR3, the DNA is TGTGCCAGCAGCCCTAGCCTCAAATCTGGGGACACTGAAGCTTTCTTT. The V gene is TRBV5-4, the J gene TRBJ1-1; D gene unclear. From germline, CDR1 is SGHNT and CDR2 YYREEE (reference sequence). This CDR3 spans 16 amino acids. V lost 4 bases and J 3 bases, leaving 19 bases between the germline ends.